This T cell receptor beta chain was recovered during a study of OX40 agonist ivuxolimab in advanced cancers. The germline V gene has CDR1 MNHEY and CDR2 SVGAGI. V was clipped by 2 bases and J by 3 bases; unmatched bases: 4. The CDR3 extends over 14 amino acids. This table comes from immunoSEQ multiplex PCR, and its TCRdb copy is limited to in-frame clones, with some not included. The sample carries around 92,000 clones, 84% recorded once. The sequenced sample was CD4+ or CD8+ T cells sorted from blood, obtained in a trial of the OX40 agonist ivuxolimab. The chain employs TRBV6-5 and TRBJ2-7, with TRBD2 identical over 7 bases. The TCR comes from an adult with an advanced solid tumor such as melanoma, head and neck, liver or kidney cancer. CDR3 DNA sequence: TGTGCCAGCAGTTACGGGGAGGGCAGCTACGAGCAGTACGTC. It codes for CASSYGEGSYEQYV.